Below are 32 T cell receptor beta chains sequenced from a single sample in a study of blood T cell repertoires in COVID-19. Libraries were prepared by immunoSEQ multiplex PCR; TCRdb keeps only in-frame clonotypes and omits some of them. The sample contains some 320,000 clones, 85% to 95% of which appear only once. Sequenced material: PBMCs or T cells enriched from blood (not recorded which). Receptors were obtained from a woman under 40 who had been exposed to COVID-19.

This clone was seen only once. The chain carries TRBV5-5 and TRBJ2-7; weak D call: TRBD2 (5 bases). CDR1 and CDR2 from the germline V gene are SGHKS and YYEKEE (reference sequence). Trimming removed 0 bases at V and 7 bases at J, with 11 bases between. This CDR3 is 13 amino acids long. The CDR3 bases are TGTGCCAGCAGCTTGGAAGGGCAGCGGGAGCAGTACTTC. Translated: CASSLEGQREQYF.

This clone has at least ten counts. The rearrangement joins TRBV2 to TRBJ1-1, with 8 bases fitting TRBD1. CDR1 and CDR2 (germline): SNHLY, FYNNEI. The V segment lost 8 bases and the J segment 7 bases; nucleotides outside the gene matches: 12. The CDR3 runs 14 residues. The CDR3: CASSSGQGAYEAFF. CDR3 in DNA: TGTGCCAGCTCGTCTGGACAGGGCGCATATGAAGCTTTCTTT.

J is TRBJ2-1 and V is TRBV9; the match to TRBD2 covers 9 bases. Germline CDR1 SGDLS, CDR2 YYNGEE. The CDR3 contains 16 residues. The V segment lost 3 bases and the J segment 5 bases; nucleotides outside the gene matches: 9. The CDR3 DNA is TGTGCCAGCAGCGGAGTGTCTAGCGGGACCAACAATGAGCAGTTCTTC. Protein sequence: CASSGVSSGTNNEQFF.

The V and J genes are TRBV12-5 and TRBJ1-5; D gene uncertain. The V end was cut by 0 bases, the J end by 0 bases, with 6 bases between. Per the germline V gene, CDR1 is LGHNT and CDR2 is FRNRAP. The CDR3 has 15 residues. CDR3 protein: CASGLVPSSNQPQHF. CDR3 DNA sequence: TGTGCTAGTGGTTTGGTACCCAGTAGCAATCAGCCCCAGCATTTT.

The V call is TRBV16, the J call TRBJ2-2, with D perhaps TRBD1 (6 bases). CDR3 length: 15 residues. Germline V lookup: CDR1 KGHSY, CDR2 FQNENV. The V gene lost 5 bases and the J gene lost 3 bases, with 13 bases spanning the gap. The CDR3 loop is CASSKLGGDTGELFF. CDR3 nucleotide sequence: TGTGCCAGCAGCAAATTAGGGGGAGACACCGGGGAGCTGTTTTTT.

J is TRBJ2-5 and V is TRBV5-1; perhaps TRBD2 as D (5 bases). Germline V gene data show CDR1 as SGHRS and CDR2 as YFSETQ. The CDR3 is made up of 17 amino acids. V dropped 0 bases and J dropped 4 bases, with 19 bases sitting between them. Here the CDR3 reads CASSLDFSSVSGETQYF. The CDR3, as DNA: TGCGCCAGCAGCTTGGATTTTTCCAGCGTCAGCGGAGAGACCCAGTACTTC.

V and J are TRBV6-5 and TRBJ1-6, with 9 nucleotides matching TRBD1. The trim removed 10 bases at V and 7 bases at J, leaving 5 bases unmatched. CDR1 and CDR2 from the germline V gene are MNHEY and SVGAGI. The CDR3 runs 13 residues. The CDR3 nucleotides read TGTGCCACCCGGGACAGGGACAATTCACCCCTCCACTTT. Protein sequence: CATRDRDNSPLHF.

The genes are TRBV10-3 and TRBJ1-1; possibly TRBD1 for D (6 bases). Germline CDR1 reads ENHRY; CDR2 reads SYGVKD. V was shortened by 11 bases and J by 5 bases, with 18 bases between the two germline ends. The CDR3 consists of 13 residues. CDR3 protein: CAVYRVLGTEAFF. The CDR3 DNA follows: TGTGCCGTCTACAGGGTACTGGGTACTGAAGCTTTCTTT.

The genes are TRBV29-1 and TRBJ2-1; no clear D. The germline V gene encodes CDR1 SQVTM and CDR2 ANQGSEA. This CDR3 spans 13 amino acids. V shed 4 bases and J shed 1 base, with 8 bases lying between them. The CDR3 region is CSVARISYNEQFF. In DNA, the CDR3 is TGCAGCGTTGCCAGGATTTCCTACAATGAGCAGTTCTTC.

CDR3 coding DNA: TGTGCCAGCAACACACCCGGAGCTTGCTCTGGAAACACCATATATTTT. As protein: CASNTPGACSGNTIYF. The chain uses TRBV6-4 and TRBJ1-3, with D hard to call. Germline V lookup: CDR1 MRHNA, CDR2 SNTAGT. The CDR3 has 16 amino acids. Trimming removed 7 bases at V and 0 bases at J, with 16 bases between.

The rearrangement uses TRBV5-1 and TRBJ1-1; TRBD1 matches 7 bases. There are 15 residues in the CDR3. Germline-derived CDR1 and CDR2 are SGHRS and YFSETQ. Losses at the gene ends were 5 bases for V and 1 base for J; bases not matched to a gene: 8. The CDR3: CASSITGTENTEAFF. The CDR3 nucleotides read TGCGCCAGCAGTATTACCGGGACAGAGAACACTGAAGCTTTCTTT.

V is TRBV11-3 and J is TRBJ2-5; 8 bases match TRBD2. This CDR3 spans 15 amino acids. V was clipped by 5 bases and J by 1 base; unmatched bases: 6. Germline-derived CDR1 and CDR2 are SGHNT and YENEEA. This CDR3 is CASSLIAGPQETQYF. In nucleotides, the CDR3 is TGTGCCAGCAGCCTAATAGCGGGACCCCAAGAGACCCAGTACTTC.

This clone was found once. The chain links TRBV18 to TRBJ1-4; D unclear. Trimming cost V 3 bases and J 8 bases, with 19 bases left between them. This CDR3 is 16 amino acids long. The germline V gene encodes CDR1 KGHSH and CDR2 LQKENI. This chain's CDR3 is CASSPRLGENQEKLFF. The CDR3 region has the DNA TGTGCCAGCTCACCCCGGCTGGGCGAAAATCAGGAAAAACTGTTTTTT.

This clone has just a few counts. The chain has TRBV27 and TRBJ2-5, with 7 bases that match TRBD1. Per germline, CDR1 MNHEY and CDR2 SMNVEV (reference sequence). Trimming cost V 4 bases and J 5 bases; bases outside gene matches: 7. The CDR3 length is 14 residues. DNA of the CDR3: TGTGCCAGCAGTTGGAAGGGGGCCTTGGAGACCCAGTACTTC. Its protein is CASSWKGALETQYF.

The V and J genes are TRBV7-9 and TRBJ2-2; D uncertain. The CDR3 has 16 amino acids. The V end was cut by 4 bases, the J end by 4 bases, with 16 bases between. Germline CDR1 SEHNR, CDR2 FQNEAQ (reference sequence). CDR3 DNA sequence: TGTGCCAGCAGCTCCCCTCTAGATGTGGGCACCGGGGAGCTGTTTTTT. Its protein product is CASSSPLDVGTGELFF. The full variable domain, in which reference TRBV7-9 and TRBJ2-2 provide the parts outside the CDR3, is DTGVSQNPRHKITKRGQNVTFRCDPISEHNRLYWYRQTLGQGPEFLTYFQNEAQLEKSRLLSDRFSAERPKGSFSTLEIQRTEQGDSAMYLCASSSPLDVGTGELFFGEGSRLTVL.

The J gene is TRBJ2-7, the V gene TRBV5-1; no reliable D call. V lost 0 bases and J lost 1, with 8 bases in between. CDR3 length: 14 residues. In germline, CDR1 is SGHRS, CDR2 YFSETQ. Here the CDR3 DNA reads TGCGCCAGCAGCTTGGGCAAGCCTTCCTACGAGCAGTACTTC. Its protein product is CASSLGKPSYEQYF.

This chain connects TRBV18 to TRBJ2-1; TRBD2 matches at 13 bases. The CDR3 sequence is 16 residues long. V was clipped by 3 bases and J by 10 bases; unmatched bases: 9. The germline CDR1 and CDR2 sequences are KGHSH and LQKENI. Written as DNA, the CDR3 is TGTGCCAGCTCACCGCGACTAGCGGGGGGCCTAGGGGAGCAGTTCTTC. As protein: CASSPRLAGGLGEQFF.

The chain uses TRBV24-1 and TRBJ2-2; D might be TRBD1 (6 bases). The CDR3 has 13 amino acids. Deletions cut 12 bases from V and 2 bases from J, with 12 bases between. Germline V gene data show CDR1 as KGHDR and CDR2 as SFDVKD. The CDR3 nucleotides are TGTGCCGTAGGGGGACCCAACACCGGGGAGCTGTTTTTT. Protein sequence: CAVGGPNTGELFF.

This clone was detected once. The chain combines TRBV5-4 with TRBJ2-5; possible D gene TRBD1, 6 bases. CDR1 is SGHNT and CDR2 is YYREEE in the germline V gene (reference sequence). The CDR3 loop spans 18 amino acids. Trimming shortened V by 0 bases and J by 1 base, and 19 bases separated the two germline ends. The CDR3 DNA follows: TGTGCCAGCAGCTTGGGAGGGGGACGGAGACTTCCCCAAGAGACCCAGTACTTC. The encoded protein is CASSLGGGRRLPQETQYF.

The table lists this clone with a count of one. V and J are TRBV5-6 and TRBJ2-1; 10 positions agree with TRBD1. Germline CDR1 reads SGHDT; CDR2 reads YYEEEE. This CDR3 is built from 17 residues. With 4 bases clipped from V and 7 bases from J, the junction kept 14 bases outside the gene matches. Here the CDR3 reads CASSRTGTGAKRNEQFF. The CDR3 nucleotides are TGTGCCAGCAGCCGAACCGGGACAGGGGCGAAGAGGAATGAGCAGTTCTTC.

The CDR3 bases are TGTGCCAGCAGCTTGTCGGGACAGGGGTACACTGAAGCTTTCTTT. It codes for CASSLSGQGYTEAFF. The chain recombines TRBV5-6 with TRBJ1-1, with 10 bases that match TRBD1. The CDR3 totals 15 residues. Per germline, CDR1 SGHDT and CDR2 YYEEEE. V was pared by 1 base and J by 3 bases, with 3 bases of the junction left unmatched.

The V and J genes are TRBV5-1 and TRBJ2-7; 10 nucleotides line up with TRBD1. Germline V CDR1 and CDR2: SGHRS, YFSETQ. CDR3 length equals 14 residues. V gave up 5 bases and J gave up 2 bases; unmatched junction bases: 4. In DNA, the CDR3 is TGCGCCAGCAGAATGACAGGGGGCACCTACGAGCAGTACTTC. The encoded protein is CASRMTGGTYEQYF.

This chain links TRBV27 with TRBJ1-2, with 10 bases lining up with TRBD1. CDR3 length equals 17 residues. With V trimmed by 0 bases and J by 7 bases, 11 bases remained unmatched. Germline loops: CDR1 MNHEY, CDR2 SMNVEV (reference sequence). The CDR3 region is CASSLSGPGTGEFGYTF. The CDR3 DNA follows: TGTGCCAGCAGTTTATCAGGTCCAGGGACAGGGGAGTTTGGCTACACCTTC.

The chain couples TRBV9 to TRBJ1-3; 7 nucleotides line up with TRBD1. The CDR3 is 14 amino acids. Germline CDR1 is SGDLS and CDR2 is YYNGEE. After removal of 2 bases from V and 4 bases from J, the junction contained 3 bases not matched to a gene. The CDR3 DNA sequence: TGTGCCAGCAGCGTTGGGACAGTAGGAAACACCATATATTTT. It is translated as CASSVGTVGNTIYF.

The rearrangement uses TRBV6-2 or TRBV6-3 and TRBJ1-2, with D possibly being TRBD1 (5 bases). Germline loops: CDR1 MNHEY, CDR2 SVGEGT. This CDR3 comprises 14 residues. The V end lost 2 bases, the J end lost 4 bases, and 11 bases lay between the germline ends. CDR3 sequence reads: CASSYVTGLYGYTF. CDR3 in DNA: TGTGCCAGCAGTTACGTTACAGGCCTCTATGGCTACACCTTC.

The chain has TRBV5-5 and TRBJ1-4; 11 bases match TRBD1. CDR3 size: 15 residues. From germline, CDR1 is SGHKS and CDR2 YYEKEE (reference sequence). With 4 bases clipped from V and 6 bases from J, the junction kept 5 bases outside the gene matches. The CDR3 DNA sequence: TGTGCCAGCAGCCAGCGGACAGGGGGCGATGAAAAACTGTTTTTT. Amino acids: CASSQRTGGDEKLFF.

CDR3 sequence: CASSRSGGPSYEQYF. CDR3 DNA sequence: TGTGCCAGCAGCCGTAGCGGGGGGCCCTCCTACGAGCAGTACTTC. V gene TRBV14 combines with J gene TRBJ2-7; 10 bases are a match to TRBD2. Losses at the gene ends were 4 bases for V and 0 bases for J; bases not matched to a gene: 3. Germline-derived CDR1 and CDR2 are SGHDN and FVKESK. This CDR3 is 15 amino acids long.

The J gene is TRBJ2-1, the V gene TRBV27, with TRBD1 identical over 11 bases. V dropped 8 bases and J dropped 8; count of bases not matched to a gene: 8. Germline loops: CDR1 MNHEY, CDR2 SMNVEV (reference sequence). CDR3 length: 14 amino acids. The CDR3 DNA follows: TGTGCCAGCGCGGGGACAGGGGGACGAGATGAGCAGTTCTTC. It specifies CASAGTGGRDEQFF.

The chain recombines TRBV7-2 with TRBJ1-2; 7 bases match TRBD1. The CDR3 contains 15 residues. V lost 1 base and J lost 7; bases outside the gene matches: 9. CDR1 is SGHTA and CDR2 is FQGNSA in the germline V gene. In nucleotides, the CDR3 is TGTGCCAGCAGCTTAGGAGACAGGGTTGTGGGTGGCTACACCTTC. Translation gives CASSLGDRVVGGYTF.

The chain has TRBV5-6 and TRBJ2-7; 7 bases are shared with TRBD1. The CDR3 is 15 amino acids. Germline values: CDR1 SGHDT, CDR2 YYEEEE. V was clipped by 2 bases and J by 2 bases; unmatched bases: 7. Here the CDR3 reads CASSFGVQGTYEQYF. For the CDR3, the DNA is TGTGCCAGCAGCTTTGGGGTACAGGGGACCTACGAGCAGTACTTC.

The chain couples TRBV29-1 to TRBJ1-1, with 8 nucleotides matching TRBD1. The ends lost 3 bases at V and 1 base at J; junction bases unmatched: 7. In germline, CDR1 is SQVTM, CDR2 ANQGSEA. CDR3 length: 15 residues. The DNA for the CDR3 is TGCAGCGTTGACAGGGGGCTATCTAGGAACACTGAAGCTTTCTTT. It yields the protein CSVDRGLSRNTEAFF.

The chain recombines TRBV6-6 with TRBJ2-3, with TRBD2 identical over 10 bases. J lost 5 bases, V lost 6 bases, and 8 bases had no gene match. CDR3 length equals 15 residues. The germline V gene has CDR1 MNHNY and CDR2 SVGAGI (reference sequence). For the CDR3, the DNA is TGTGCCAGCAGACCAGCGGGGGGGCCGATAGATACGCAGTATTTT. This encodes CASRPAGGPIDTQYF.